The clone carrying this T cell receptor beta chain was counted many times. This specimen comes from a study of blood T cells in healthy people across ages. Peripheral blood was drawn, ten milliliters per donor. After removal of 8 bases from V and 3 bases from J, the junction contained 9 bases not matched to a gene. This CDR3 is 16 amino acids long. A second 7 to 11 cycle PCR used barcoded and J-beta primers. MiXCR, applied by TCRdb to the 5' RACE reads, yields one record per CDR3 protein. The sample shows around 1.7 million distinct CDR3 sequences, 28% of them seen only once. The clonotype originates from a woman aged 30 to 39 in good health. The sample consisted of blood. This sequence joins TRBV12-3 or TRBV12-4 and TRBJ2-1, with 11 bases aligning to TRBD2. The CDR3 sequence: CASGDPGTSGYNEQFF. CDR3 nucleotides: TGTGCCAGCGGAGACCCCGGGACTAGCGGCTACAATGAGCAGTTCTTC.